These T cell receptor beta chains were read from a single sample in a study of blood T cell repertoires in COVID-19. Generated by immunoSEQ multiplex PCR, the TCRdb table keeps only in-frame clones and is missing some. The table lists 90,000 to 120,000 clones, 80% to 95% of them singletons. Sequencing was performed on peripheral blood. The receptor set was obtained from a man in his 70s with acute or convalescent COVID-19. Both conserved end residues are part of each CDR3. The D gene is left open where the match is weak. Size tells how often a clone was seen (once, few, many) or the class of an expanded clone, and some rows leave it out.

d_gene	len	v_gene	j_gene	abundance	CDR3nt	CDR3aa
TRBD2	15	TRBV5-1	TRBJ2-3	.	TGCGCCAGCAGCTTGCAGCGGGGGACCACAGATACGCAGTATTTT	CASSLQRGTTDTQYF
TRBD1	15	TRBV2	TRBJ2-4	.	TGTGCCAGCGAGAGGGACAGAGAAGCCAAAAACATTCAGTACTTC	CASERDREAKNIQYF
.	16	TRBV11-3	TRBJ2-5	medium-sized	TGTGCCAGCAGCGAGGGACTACAGGGATCGGGAGAGACCCAGTACTTC	CASSEGLQGSGETQYF
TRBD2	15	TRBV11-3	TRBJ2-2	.	TGTGCCAGCAGCTTGGGACTAGCGGGGCCCGGGGAGCTGTTTTTT	CASSLGLAGPGELFF
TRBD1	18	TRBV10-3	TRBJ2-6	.	TGTGCCATCACCCCGGGGGACAGGGGGCCTTCTGGGGCCAACGTCCTGACTTTC	CAITPGDRGPSGANVLTF
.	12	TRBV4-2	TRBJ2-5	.	TGTGCCAGCTCGGATAGGGGAGAGACCCAGTACTTC	CASSDRGETQYF
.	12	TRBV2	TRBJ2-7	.	TGTGCCAGCAGTTCAGATGTCTACGAGCAGTACTTC	CASSSDVYEQYF
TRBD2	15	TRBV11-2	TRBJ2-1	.	TGTGCCAGCAGCCCCGGGCTAGCGGGAGAGTGGGAGCAGTTCTTC	CASSPGLAGEWEQFF
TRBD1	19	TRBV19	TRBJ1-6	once	TGTGCCAGTAGTATAGTAGGCCTTCTGGACAGGGGAGGAGAGTCACCCCTCCACTTT	CASSIVGLLDRGGESPLHF
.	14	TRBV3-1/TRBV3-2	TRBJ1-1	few	TGTGCCAGCAGCCAGGGCTACCAGGGCATCGCGGCTTTCTTT	CASSQGYQGIAAFF
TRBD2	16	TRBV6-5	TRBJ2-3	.	TGTGCCAGCAGTTTTAGCGGGAGGGTAAGCACAGATACGCAGTATTTT	CASSFSGRVSTDTQYF
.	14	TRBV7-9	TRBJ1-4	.	TGTGCCAGCAGCTTAAGGCAGGGATCTGAAAAACTGTTTTTT	CASSLRQGSEKLFF
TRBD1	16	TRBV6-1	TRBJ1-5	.	TGTGCCAGCAGTGAAGCGTTAGGGGGCGCCGGTCAGCCCCAGCATTTT	CASSEALGGAGQPQHF
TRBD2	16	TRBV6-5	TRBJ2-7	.	TGTGCCAGCAGTTACTCGCTCGGTGCGGGAGCCTACGAGCAGTACTTC	CASSYSLGAGAYEQYF
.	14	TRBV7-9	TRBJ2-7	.	TGTGCCAGCAGCTTAGGCAGGAATCCAGCCGAGCAGTACTTC	CASSLGRNPAEQYF
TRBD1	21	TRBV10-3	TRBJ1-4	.	TGTGCCATCAGTGACCATACCACGCGGGACAGGGCCCTTGCAACTAATGAAAAACTGTTTTTT	CAISDHTTRDRALATNEKLFF
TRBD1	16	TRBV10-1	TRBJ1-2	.	TGCGCCAGCAGTGAGTCCAGGGGACAGGGAAGCCATGGCTACACCTTC	CASSESRGQGSHGYTF